This T cell receptor (beta chain) comes out of a study of T cells in Graves' hyperthyroidism and ophthalmopathy (dated by TCRdb to about 2019). About the investigation overall: TCR V-J signatures able to tell the groups apart were searched for in a discovery cohort of some 97 patients, of whom over 40 had Graves' ophthalmopathy and 55 to 65 had stable Graves' hyperthyroidism. An independent validation cohort of 18 to 20 hyperthyroidism patients and about 15 patients who later progressed to ophthalmopathy tested prospective prediction of ophthalmopathy. The 75 to 100 discovery patients were divided at random into training and test sets in a 7:3 ratio. Thyroid tissue and blood T-cell repertoires from more than 5 Graves' hyperthyroidism patients were also compared in the study. After sampling, hyperthyroidism patients received methimazole starting at 30 mg daily, and ophthalmopathy patients received high-dose intravenous methylprednisolone. According to the paper, TCR Vbeta CDR3 sequencing was carried out on more than 120 peripheral blood samples, which came from 40 to 45 ophthalmopathy, approximately 72 hyperthyroidism and roughly 17 progressor patients. The paper's findings and limits, for the study overall: Sample size was not statistically predetermined, and investigators were not blinded to group allocation. During validation, the model predicted progression to ophthalmopathy a median of approximately 6.5 months ahead of onset, with almost 71% sensitivity and 72.22% specificity. In cross-validation, a model built on a 13 V-J signature told ophthalmopathy apart from stable hyperthyroidism with roughly 87% sensitivity and about 81% specificity, and in testing the same model reached 80%/75%. Most expanded thyroid clonotypes (frequency above 0.001) were also detected in blood, suggesting blood repertoires may reflect thyroid immune responses.

The CDR3 has 13 amino acids, counting the end cysteine and phenylalanine. The retained sequence is limited to the CDR3, 39 bases, with the frame set at the first base. CDR1 and CDR2 were assigned from the germline V gene as SNHLY and FYNNEI. The junction shows trimming of 7 bases on V and 3 bases on J, plus 13 bases between the germline ends. The TCR beta CDR3 regions were amplified from RNA transcripts. For the first round of RT-PCR on the TCR CDR3, the HTBI primer set was used together with the Qiagen OneStep RT-PCR kit. A second multiplex PCR round built the libraries, followed by size selection and purification. Paired-end sequencing of the libraries was performed with 100 bp reads on an Illumina HiSeq2000. The original pipeline was this. Raw data were processed with SOAPnuke, discarding reads with adapters, uncalled bases, mean Phred below 15, or no exact constant-primer or identifier match. High-quality paired reads were merged with COPE v1.2.5, and unique nucleotide sequences were defined as clonotypes. Clonotypes were aligned to IMGT TRBV, TRBD and TRBJ reference segments using MiTCR v1.1. Only V-J combinations with frequency above 0.0001, covering approximately 99% of repertoires, were analysed. A TCS score was defined as the ratio between F50 (clonal expansion) and ExV (chaos), using BLOSUM62-based TCRdist between CDR3 peptides within each V-J. Welch's t-statistics and random forest reduced 450 to 600 V-J features to 10 to 15, which were used in a naive Bayes classifier (R e1071). Thyroid-blood repertoire similarity was quantified with the Morisita-Horn index. TCRdb reprocessed the public reads (quality trimming at Q25 with fastp, clone calling with MiXCR) and kept in-frame beta chains. Duplicate CDR3 protein sequences are folded into a single record with the most common DNA and genes. These V and J calls originate from TCRdb's pipeline instead of the authors' own analysis. The sample table records around 580,000 distinct CDR3 sequences; roughly 50% of these occur just once. The top ten hold around 7.7% of the sample.

Concerning this clonotype: Its antigen is unknown. No much larger clone exists at a distance of one base, and base qualities are not known.

Graves' hyperthyroidism was defined as stable when no progression to ophthalmopathy occurred over 18 months of follow-up. The hyperthyroidism patients were between 18 and 65 years old and newly diagnosed, with a disease duration of less than 2 months. Any patient with an uncontrolled infection, another autoimmune disease, pregnancy or lactation was excluded. Diagnoses relied on clinical symptoms, serum thyroxine and TRAb, thyroid ultrasound and orbital computed tomography. Total RNA was extracted with Trizol reagent, and quality was checked on an Agilent 2100 Bioanalyzer. The chain employs TRBV2 and TRBJ2-7; TRBD1 is a possible D gene, resting on 6 matching bases. Specimen: peripheral blood or thyroid tissue (not recorded which). The receptor was isolated from a woman aged 18-29 years with Graves' hyperthyroidism. The DNA is TGTGCCAGCAAGGGGGAGTCCGTCTACGAGCAGTACTTC. Its amino acids are CASKGESVYEQYF.